The sequence of this TCR beta chain was determined in a study of shared clonotypes between healthy human individuals (dated by TCRdb to about 2020). With respect to the entire study: A couple of women and a few men aged 18 to 49 years were included in the cohort. For each donor, CD4 naive and CD4 memory were each run on three plates, CD8 naive on two plates, and CD8 memory on one plate. To estimate repertoire size and how much clonotypes are shared between individuals, the study performed deep sequencing of blood TCR repertoires from a few healthy adults. Libraries were prepared and TCR repertoires were sequenced by different laboratories using diverse techniques, in order to increase sequencing depth and limit assay-specific biases. Between about 0.8 and 9 billion PBMCs per donor were obtained by leukapheresis. The investigation overall reported the following: Across a handful of donors, around 5% of naive CD4, 3% to 4% of naive CD8, under 2.5% of memory CD4, and over 0.35% of memory CD8 clonotypes were shared. Larger estimated clonotype richness was generally found for naive subsets than for memory subsets. Sampling was restricted to blood, and TCR repertoires in tissue are likely to differ from TCR repertoires in blood. Pairwise subsampling indicated that sequencing depth was expected to affect the degree of clonotype sharing among donors. Even with the large sequencing depth, rarefaction of the sorted-subset datasets indicated that sequencing was incomplete. The small number of donors limited the genetic and exposure-history diversity represented. Higher generation probabilities were observed for clonotypes shared by all four sorted-subset donors than for non-shared clonotypes.

Donors were healthy HIV-negative adults with no recently reported acute infections or vaccinations. Every donor was a Caucasian adult residing in Nashville, Tennessee, USA. CD4+ T cells were enriched by magnetic negative selection; naive cells were then positively selected on CD45RA, and the negative fraction formed the memory subset. Blood was obtained by leukapheresis, after which PBMCs were separated by Ficoll-Histopaque density gradient centrifugation and cryopreserved in liquid nitrogen vapor phase. Purity and quantity of every magnetically sorted T cell population were checked by analytical flow cytometry. Genomic DNA was isolated from every sorted fraction and measured by UV absorbance on a Nanodrop 2000c. Using the deep immunoSEQ assay, TCR CDR3 regions were amplified from genomic DNA by multiplex PCR. Extracted genomic DNA from each cell subset was distributed evenly across all wells of several immunoSEQ 96-well plates, and each plate was treated as a replicate. For sorted subsets, roughly 200 ng of genomic DNA, equivalent to 25,000 to 35,000 T cell genomes, went into each replicate PCR. The purified libraries were quantified using a Qubit 3.0 fluorometer, sized with a Bioanalyzer 2100, and then quantified again using the KAPA Library Quantification kit. A separate single-read 150-cycle Illumina NextSeq 550 flow cell was used to sequence each immunoSEQ 96-well plate. As for how the authors treated the data: Because only junctional sequences without quality scores were contained in the immunoSEQ output, filtering matching that applied to full-length reads could not be performed. To assign V/J genes and CDR3, sequences were annotated against IMGT germline references using PyIR, a Python wrapper for IgBLAST v1.9. Reads with weak V/J assignments (E-value above 1e-6), missing CDR3, stop codons, out-of-frame junctions, or ambiguous translated residues were removed. A V3J clonotype was defined by an identical inferred V gene, J gene, and CDR3 amino acid sequence. To compute the percentage overlap between repertoires, the number of shared unique clonotypes was divided by the size of the smaller repertoire. RTK rarefaction, the Chao1 estimator, and Recon v2.1 estimates of unobserved clonotypes were used to assess repertoire richness. Generation probabilities for all TCRbeta clonotypes obtained by the gDNA method from a handful of donors were computed using OLGA. TCRdb carries this immuneACCESS record with in-frame sequences only. Its versions omit some clonotypes, under half of them owing to an unresolved V gene in the studies checked, with the rest unexplained. V, J and clone size reflect that table, while D and trimming were determined from the DNA. The sample has fewer than 2.5 million clones on record, roughly 93% of them singletons. Jointly, the top ten make up approximately 0.36% of the sample.

As to this clone: Which antigen it targets is not known. Per-base quality was not reported, and no clone a single base away is much larger than it.

V and J are trimmed by 5 bases and 4 bases, and the gene matches miss 6 bases of the junction. The germline V gene provides CDR1 MDHEN and CDR2 SYDVKM. The CDR3 measures 14 amino acids from cysteine to phenylalanine. The entry retains the CDR3 DNA only, 42 bases that are in frame from base 1. The specimen was naive CD4+ T cells from PBMCs. The cell subset or site label, as the study defines it: CD45RA+ positively selected. The chain was built from TRBV28 and TRBJ1-1, with 8 central nucleotides matching TRBD1. This clonotype was obtained from a man aged 18-30 years in good health. Some clones in this sample may be carry-over from other donors' samples. CDR3 region: CASSPPRGPTEAFF. The bases read TGTGCCAGCAGTCCACCCAGGGGGCCCACTGAAGCTTTCTTT.